The 2 T cell receptor beta chains listed next were all sequenced from one sample in a study of blood T cell repertoires in COVID-19. This table comes from immunoSEQ multiplex PCR, and its TCRdb copy is limited to in-frame clones, with some not included. This sample has some 150,000 clones; roughly 84% occur once, and the top ten carry roughly 15%. The sequenced sample was peripheral blood. All receptors come from a woman in her 70s with COVID-19, enrolled during active disease.

This chain links TRBV7-6 with TRBJ2-7, with D maybe TRBD1 (5 bases). Germline CDR1 is SGHVS and CDR2 is FNYEAQ. This CDR3 region has 12 residues. Trimming pared 1 base from V and 6 bases from J, leaving 7 bases between. CDR3 coding DNA: TGTGCCAGCAGCTTAGAGGGGCGCGAGCAGTACTTC. Encoded protein: CASSLEGREQYF.

V and J are TRBV19 and TRBJ1-5; D is perhaps TRBD1 (6 bases). The CDR3 has 13 amino acids. Germline loops: CDR1 LNHDA, CDR2 SQIVND (reference sequence). Trimming left V 4 bases short and J 7 bases short, with 11 bases between. The CDR3 DNA follows: TGTGCCAGTAGTACTCAGACAGGACAGCCCCAGCATTTT. Its protein is CASSTQTGQPQHF. Together with reference TRBV19 and TRBJ1-5, the CDR3 gives the full variable domain: DGGITQSPKYLFRKEGQNVTLSCEQNLNHDAMYWYRQDPGQGLRLIYYSQIVNDFQKGDIAEGYSVSREKKESFPLTVTSAQKNPTAFYLCASSTQTGQPQHFGDGTRLSIL.